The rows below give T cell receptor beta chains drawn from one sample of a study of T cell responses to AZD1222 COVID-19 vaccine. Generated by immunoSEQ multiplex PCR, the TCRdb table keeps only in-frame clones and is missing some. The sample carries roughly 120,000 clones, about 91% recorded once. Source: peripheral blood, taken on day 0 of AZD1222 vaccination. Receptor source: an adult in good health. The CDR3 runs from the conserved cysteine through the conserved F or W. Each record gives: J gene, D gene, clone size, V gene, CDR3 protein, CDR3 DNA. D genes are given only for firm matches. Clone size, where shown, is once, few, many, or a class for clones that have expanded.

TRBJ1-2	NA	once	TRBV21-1	CASSKEAGQGRGVYGYTF	TGTGCCAGCAGCAAAGAGGCGGGACAGGGGAGAGGGGTCTATGGCTACACCTTC
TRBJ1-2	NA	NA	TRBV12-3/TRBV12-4	CASSFGSGYTF	TGTGCCAGCAGTTTTGGTAGTGGCTACACCTTC
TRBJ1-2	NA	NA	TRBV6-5	CASSYLGDGYTF	TGTGCCAGCAGTTACCTCGGGGATGGCTACACCTTC
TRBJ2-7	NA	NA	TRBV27	CASSPRDGYEQYF	TGTGCCAGCAGTCCCAGGGATGGGTACGAGCAGTACTTC
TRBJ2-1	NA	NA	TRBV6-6	CASSVPAGHNEQFF	TGTGCCAGCAGTGTTCCAGCGGGCCACAATGAGCAGTTCTTC
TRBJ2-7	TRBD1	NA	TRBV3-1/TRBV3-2	CASSQLGQGFRYEQYF	TGTGCCAGCAGCCAACTAGGACAGGGTTTTCGTTACGAGCAGTACTTC
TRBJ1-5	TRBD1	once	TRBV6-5	CASRRQGSNQPQHF	TGTGCCAGCAGGAGACAGGGTAGCAATCAGCCCCAGCATTTT
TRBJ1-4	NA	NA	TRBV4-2	CASSQAGNTNEKLFF	TGTGCCAGCAGCCAAGCAGGGAACACTAATGAAAAACTGTTTTTT
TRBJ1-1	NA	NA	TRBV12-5	CASGLFKAFF	TGTGCTAGTGGTTTGTTTAAAGCTTTCTTT
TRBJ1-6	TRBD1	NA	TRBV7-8	CASSTTGVRSPLHF	TGTGCCAGCAGCACAACAGGGGTACGTTCACCCCTCCACTTT
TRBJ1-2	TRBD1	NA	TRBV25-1	CASRTGRRYTF	TGTGCCAGCCGGACAGGTCGGCGCTACACCTTC